These T cell receptor beta chains were read from a single sample in a study of T-cell reconstitution after alpha-beta-depleted transplantation in children. One entry per CDR3 protein results from TCRdb running MiXCR on the PCR reads. The sample lists about 240,000 distinct CDR3 sequences, 20% to 30% occurring once. The source was PBMCs, collected before TCRalphabeta/CD19-depleted stem cell transplant. All receptors come from a girl aged 2 to 9 with Fanconi anemia, due to receive a stem cell transplant. The CDR3 runs from the conserved cysteine through the conserved F or W. D genes are given only for firm matches. Size tells how often a clone was seen (once, few, many) or the class of an expanded clone, and some rows leave it out.

TGCAGTGCTAGAGGCGGGGCCTCCTACGAGCAGTACTTC	CSARGGASYEQYF	TRBV20-1	TRBJ2-7	NA	many
TGTGCCATGGGCCGGGGGAGGGAGCAGTTCTTC	CAMGRGREQFF	TRBV4-2	TRBJ2-1	NA	NA
TGTGCCAGCACCGAAAGCGGGTACTCCTACGAGCAGTACTTC	CASTESGYSYEQYF	TRBV6-1	TRBJ2-7	NA	NA
TGCAGTGCCCCTAGCGGGAGGGCGCGGTACGAGCAGTACTTC	CSAPSGRARYEQYF	TRBV20-1	TRBJ2-7	TRBD2	NA
TGCAGTGCCCCCTACCCACAGGGGGCTGGGGCCACCGGGGAGCTGTTTTTT	CSAPYPQGAGATGELFF	TRBV20-1	TRBJ2-2	TRBD1	few
TGTGCCATCAGTGAGTCGTTCGGGCGGGGTTCCTACAATGAGCAGTTCTTC	CAISESFGRGSYNEQFF	TRBV10-3	TRBJ2-1	NA	many
TGTGCCAGCAGTTACTCAAGGACTAGCGGGGGCCACTACGAGCAGTACTTC	CASSYSRTSGGHYEQYF	TRBV6-5	TRBJ2-7	TRBD2	NA
TGCAGTGCTAGAGACCCTAGCGGGGGGGACACCGGGGAGCTGTTTTTT	CSARDPSGGDTGELFF	TRBV20-1	TRBJ2-2	TRBD2	many
TGCAGTGCTAGAGATCCAGCGGGAGTAACCTGGGGAGAGACCCAGTACTTC	CSARDPAGVTWGETQYF	TRBV20-1	TRBJ2-5	TRBD2	many
TGTGCCAGCAGCTTAGGGGGAAGTAGCTATGGCTACACCTTC	CASSLGGSSYGYTF	TRBV7-2	TRBJ1-2	NA	many
TGCAGTGCTAGACCCCAATGGGAGACAGGGGTGAACACTGAAGCTTTCTTT	CSARPQWETGVNTEAFF	TRBV20-1	TRBJ1-1	TRBD1	many
TGTGCCAGCAGCAAAGTTTCGGGTAGCGGTGTACAGGATAATGGCTACACCTTC	CASSKVSGSGVQDNGYTF	TRBV21-1	TRBJ1-2	NA	NA
TGCGCCAGCAGCTTGGGAAAACAGGGTGCCACTGAAGCTTTCTTT	CASSLGKQGATEAFF	TRBV5-1	TRBJ1-1	NA	NA
TGTGCCAGCAGCCCCGCGGCTCTGGTCGAGACCCAGTACTTC	CASSPAALVETQYF	TRBV7-2	TRBJ2-5	NA	many
TGCAGTGCGCCAACCCTAAGGGAACAGACAGATACGCAGTATTTT	CSAPTLREQTDTQYF	TRBV20-1	TRBJ2-3	NA	few
TGCGCCAGCAGCTCGCGGCAGTACTTC	CASSSRQYF	TRBV5-1	TRBJ2-5	NA	NA
TGCGCCAGCAGCTTGGCCGGGCCAGACACCTACGAGCAGTACTTC	CASSLAGPDTYEQYF	TRBV5-1	TRBJ2-7	NA	many
TGCAGTGCCCAGGGCGGGGGGAACACCGGGGAGCTGTTTTTT	CSAQGGGNTGELFF	TRBV20-1	TRBJ2-2	TRBD2	NA
TGTGCCACCAGTGAACTATACAATGAGCAGTTCTTC	CATSELYNEQFF	TRBV24-1	TRBJ2-1	NA	few
TGCAGCGTTGTTCGATCGAGGGCAGGGTTCTACGAGCAGTACTTC	CSVVRSRAGFYEQYF	TRBV29-1	TRBJ2-7	NA	many
TGTGCCAGCAGTTACACAGGGGTGAATGAGCAGTTCTTC	CASSYTGVNEQFF	TRBV6-5	TRBJ2-1	TRBD1	NA
TGCAGCGTTGACGCCGGAGGACAGGGGGCGTACTATGGCTACACCTTC	CSVDAGGQGAYYGYTF	TRBV29-1	TRBJ1-2	TRBD1	few
TGTGCCAGCAGTTTAGTTCAGGGCCTACTAATCGGCACCGGGGAGCTGTTTTTT	CASSLVQGLLIGTGELFF	TRBV12-3/TRBV12-4	TRBJ2-2	NA	few
TGTGCCAGCTCACCAGACAGGCCTCCCACAGATACGCAGTATTTT	CASSPDRPPTDTQYF	TRBV18	TRBJ2-3	NA	few
TGCAGCGTTGAAGTCCCTCGACAAAACACTGAAGCTTTCTTT	CSVEVPRQNTEAFF	TRBV29-1	TRBJ1-1	NA	NA
TGCGCCAGCAGCCTCATGACAGGGGGCTACAATGAGCAGTTCTTC	CASSLMTGGYNEQFF	TRBV5-1	TRBJ2-1	TRBD1	NA
TGCAGCGTTGTTTACAGCGCCTACGAGCAGTACTTC	CSVVYSAYEQYF	TRBV29-1	TRBJ2-7	NA	many
TGCAGTCGAGGGGGCATGAACACTGAAGCTTTCTTT	CSRGGMNTEAFF	TRBV20-1	TRBJ1-1	TRBD1	NA
TGCAGTGCCTCCACATGGGGTCAGAACTATAATTCACCCCTCCACTTT	CSASTWGQNYNSPLHF	TRBV20-1	TRBJ1-6	NA	few
TGTGCCACTTGCGGACAGGGGGATGGCACAGATACGCAGTATTTT	CATCGQGDGTDTQYF	TRBV10-3	TRBJ2-3	TRBD1	few